This T cell receptor (beta chain) was sequenced for a study of T cell responses to AZD1222 COVID-19 vaccine. Looking at the study overall: Second-dose recipients at about 4 or about 12 weeks were treated as one pooled group.

Method: immunoSEQ multiplex PCR; TCRdb's copy keeps in-frame clones and lacks some. The profile shows 95,000 to 150,000 clones, about 90% of them singletons. The length of the CDR3 is 15 residues. V lost 3 bases to trimming and J lost 8 bases; unmatched junction nucleotides: 8. The germline V gene encodes CDR1 SEHNR and CDR2 FQNEAQ (reference sequence). The specimen was peripheral blood, collected on day 0 of AZD1222 vaccination. The chain recombines TRBV7-9 with TRBJ2-2; 8 bases agree with TRBD1. This clonotype was sampled from an adult in good health. Here the CDR3 reads CASSFLGQGSGELFF. CDR3 bases: TGTGCCAGCAGCTTCCTAGGACAGGGTAGTGGGGAGCTGTTTTTT.